These T cell receptor beta chains were read from a single sample in a study of T cell responses to AZD1222 COVID-19 vaccine. This table comes from immunoSEQ multiplex PCR, and its TCRdb copy is limited to in-frame clones, with some not included. Among about 160,000 clones listed, roughly 94% were seen once. This specimen was peripheral blood, taken on day 0 of MenACWY control vaccination. The receptors shown here come from an adult in good health. CDR3s include the opening cysteine and the closing phenylalanine or tryptophan. The D gene is left open where the match is weak. Part of the rows lack a size; the others show once, few, many or a class for expanded clones.

>TRBD1|NA|TRBJ2-5|TRBV7-8
CANVGTDQETQYF
TGTGCCAACGTCGGGACAGACCAAGAGACCCAGTACTTC
>TRBD1|NA|TRBJ1-1|TRBV19
CASSSDRGSEAFF
TGTGCCAGTAGTTCCGACAGGGGTTCTGAAGCTTTCTTT
>NA|NA|TRBJ2-3|TRBV3-1/TRBV3-2
CASSQVESYGPQYF
TGTGCCAGCAGCCAAGTCGAGTCGTATGGGCCGCAGTATTTT
>NA|NA|TRBJ2-3|TRBV24-1
CATSRADTQYF
TGTGCCACCTCCCGAGCAGATACGCAGTATTTT
>NA|few|TRBJ2-7|TRBV7-2
CASSLRELYEQYF
TGTGCCAGCAGCTTACGGGAGTTGTACGAGCAGTACTTC
>NA|NA|TRBJ1-5|TRBV28
CASSLGGVKQPQHF
TGTGCCAGCAGTTTAGGAGGGGTAAAGCAGCCCCAGCATTTT
>TRBD2|NA|TRBJ2-1|TRBV5-1
CASRTGLADSYNEQFF
TGCGCCAGCAGAACGGGACTAGCGGACTCCTACAATGAGCAGTTCTTC
>NA|once|TRBJ2-7|TRBV7-9
CASSHPRDGLTYEQYF
TGTGCCAGCAGTCATCCCCGGGACGGGCTGACCTACGAGCAGTACTTC
>NA|NA|TRBJ2-7|TRBV6-6
CASSLGLPSYEQYF
TGTGCCAGCAGTTTGGGGCTTCCAAGCTACGAGCAGTACTTC
>TRBD1|NA|TRBJ1-6|TRBV18
CASSPVTGSSYNSPLHF
TGTGCCAGCTCACCAGTGACAGGGAGCTCCTATAATTCACCCCTCCACTTT
>TRBD1|NA|TRBJ1-2|TRBV28
CASSLAGGAGGYTF
TGTGCCAGCAGTTTAGCAGGGGGCGCGGGGGGCTACACCTTC
>NA|NA|TRBJ2-1|TRBV27
CASGELGAENNEQFF
TGTGCCAGCGGGGAACTAGGGGCAGAAAACAATGAGCAGTTCTTC
>NA|NA|TRBJ2-7|TRBV27
CAIGRPSSYEQYF
TGTGCCATCGGGAGACCGAGCTCCTACGAGCAGTACTTC
>NA|NA|TRBJ2-5|TRBV2
CASTEAQETQYF
TGTGCCAGCACCGAGGCGCAAGAGACCCAGTACTTC
>NA|NA|TRBJ1-1|TRBV3-1/TRBV3-2
CASSQVPLREAFF
TGTGCCAGCAGCCAAGTCCCCCTAAGAGAAGCTTTCTTT
>NA|NA|TRBJ1-3|TRBV28
CASTAFGGTGNTIYF
TGTGCCAGCACCGCCTTTGGGGGGACTGGAAACACCATATATTTT
>TRBD1|NA|TRBJ1-2|TRBV4-3
CASSQLTGPYGYTF
TGCGCCAGCAGCCAACTGACAGGGCCCTATGGCTACACCTTC
>NA|NA|TRBJ1-1|TRBV5-1
CASSYRERDTEAFF
TGCGCCAGCAGCTACAGGGAGCGAGACACTGAAGCTTTCTTT
>TRBD2|once|TRBJ2-3|TRBV7-8
CASSESGTRTDTQYF
TGTGCCAGCAGCGAAAGCGGGACCCGCACAGATACGCAGTATTTT
>NA|NA|TRBJ1-4|TRBV9
CASSARALANEKLFF
TGTGCCAGCAGCGCCCGAGCTCTAGCAAATGAAAAACTGTTTTTT
>NA|once|TRBJ1-2|TRBV19
CASSSVEDMHAYGYTF
TGTGCCAGTAGTTCCGTGGAGGACATGCACGCCTATGGCTACACCTTC
>NA|NA|TRBJ1-4|TRBV7-9
CASSFANEKLFF
TGTGCCAGCAGTTTCGCAAATGAAAAACTGTTTTTT
>NA|NA|TRBJ2-1|TRBV9
CASSPPRVGEQFF
TGTGCCAGCAGCCCCCCCCGGGTAGGGGAGCAGTTCTTC
>TRBD2|NA|TRBJ2-1|TRBV14
CASGTSGRVEQFF
TGTGCCAGCGGGACTAGCGGGAGGGTTGAGCAGTTCTTC
>NA|NA|TRBJ2-3|TRBV7-9
CASSPPGSSTDTQYF
TGTGCCAGCAGCCCTCCGGGTTCTTCCACAGATACGCAGTATTTT
>NA|NA|TRBJ1-6|TRBV9
CASSVGDPGGSPLHF
TGTGCCAGCAGCGTAGGGGACCCTGGGGGTTCACCCCTCCACTTT
>NA|NA|TRBJ1-5|TRBV11-2
CASSLGTGGPYQPQHF
TGTGCCAGCAGCTTGGGGACCGGTGGACCTTATCAGCCCCAGCATTTT
>NA|NA|TRBJ2-7|TRBV12-3/TRBV12-4
CASRLDTDYEQYF
TGTGCCAGCAGGCTAGACACAGACTACGAGCAGTACTTC
>NA|NA|TRBJ1-1|TRBV28
CASTRPGVNTEAFF
TGTGCCTCCACCAGGCCCGGGGTGAACACTGAAGCTTTCTTT
>NA|few|TRBJ2-5|TRBV30
CAWSVPGARDQETQYF
TGTGCCTGGAGTGTACCCGGGGCGCGGGACCAAGAGACCCAGTACTTC
>NA|NA|TRBJ1-2|TRBV30
CAWSSKENYGYTF
TGTGCCTGGAGTTCGAAGGAAAACTATGGCTACACCTTC
>NA|NA|TRBJ1-4|TRBV10-3
CAISDRGHEKLFF
TGTGCCATCAGTGATCGGGGGCATGAAAAACTGTTTTTT
>TRBD2|NA|TRBJ2-1|TRBV3-1/TRBV3-2
CASRSAGSSYNEQFF
TGTGCCAGCAGATCAGCGGGGAGTTCCTACAATGAGCAGTTCTTC
>TRBD1|NA|TRBJ1-3|TRBV7-8
CASSLDETGAASGNTIYF
TGTGCCAGCAGCTTGGATGAAACAGGGGCGGCTTCTGGAAACACCATATATTTT
>NA|NA|TRBJ1-3|TRBV3-1/TRBV3-2
CASSRLTGNTIYF
TGTGCCAGCAGCCGGTTGACTGGAAACACCATATATTTT
>NA|once|TRBJ1-2|TRBV28
CASSPSWYGYTF
TGTGCCAGCAGCCCTTCCTGGTATGGCTACACCTTC
>NA|NA|TRBJ2-1|TRBV5-1
CASRYDSYNEQFF
TGCGCCAGCAGATACGACAGCTACAATGAGCAGTTCTTC
>NA|few|TRBJ1-1|TRBV18
CASSPVVGGTEAFF
TGTGCCAGCTCACCAGTTGTGGGAGGCACTGAAGCTTTCTTT
>NA|NA|TRBJ2-7|TRBV19
CASSIVVGAYEQYF
TGTGCCAGTAGTATTGTTGTGGGGGCATACGAGCAGTACTTC
>TRBD2|NA|TRBJ2-3|TRBV7-9
CASSLGLAGFDTQYF
TGTGCCAGCAGCTTAGGACTAGCGGGGTTTGATACGCAGTATTTT
>NA|NA|TRBJ2-3|TRBV6-2/TRBV6-3
CASSYAATGQMAQYF
TGTGCCAGCAGTTACGCGGCTACGGGGCAGATGGCGCAGTATTTT
>TRBD1|NA|TRBJ2-1|TRBV18
CASSPPGQGAYNEQFF
TGTGCCAGCTCACCACCGGGACAGGGGGCGTACAATGAGCAGTTCTTC
>NA|NA|TRBJ1-5|TRBV7-2
CASSLVVGDHQPQHF
TGTGCCAGCAGCTTAGTTGTAGGGGATCATCAGCCCCAGCATTTT
>TRBD1|few|TRBJ1-2|TRBV5-4
CASSSLDRGKGYTF
TGTGCCAGCAGTTCCCTGGACAGGGGGAAAGGCTACACCTTC